The T cell receptor beta chain described here comes from a study of T cell responses to AZD1222 COVID-19 vaccine. Study conclusions and caveats: A reported finding is that nearly half of spike-specific TCRs target unmutated variant regions. Without day 14 samples, only post-peak T cell repertoires were studied.

J was trimmed by 5 bases and V by 5 bases; bases with no gene match: 11. The CDR3 consists of 17 residues. Germline V CDR1 and CDR2: LNHDA, SQIVND (reference sequence). For this clone: Its antigen is not identified.

Profiled with immunoSEQ multiplex PCR; TCRdb holds only in-frame clones, not every one. The sample has about 120,000 clones; under 95% are singletons. The receptor's source is an adult in good health. The V call is TRBV19, the J call TRBJ2-2; 10 bases line up with TRBD2. The material was peripheral blood, obtained on day 0 of AZD1222 vaccination. This CDR3 is CASSLSLAGVRTGELFF. CDR3 DNA: TGTGCCAGTAGTCTGAGCCTAGCGGGAGTGCGGACCGGGGAGCTGTTTTTT.